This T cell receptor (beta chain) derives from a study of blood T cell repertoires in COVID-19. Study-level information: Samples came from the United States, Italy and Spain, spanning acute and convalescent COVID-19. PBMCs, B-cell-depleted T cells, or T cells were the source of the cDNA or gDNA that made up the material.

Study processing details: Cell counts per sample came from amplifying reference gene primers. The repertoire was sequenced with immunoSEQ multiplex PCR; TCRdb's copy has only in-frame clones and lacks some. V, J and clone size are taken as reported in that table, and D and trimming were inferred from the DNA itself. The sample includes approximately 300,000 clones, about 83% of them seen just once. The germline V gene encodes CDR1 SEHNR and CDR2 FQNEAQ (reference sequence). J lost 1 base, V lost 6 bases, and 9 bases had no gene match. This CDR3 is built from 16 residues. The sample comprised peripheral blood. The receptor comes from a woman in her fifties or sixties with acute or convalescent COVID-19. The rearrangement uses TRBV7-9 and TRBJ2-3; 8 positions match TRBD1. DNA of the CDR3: TGTGCCAGCAGTGGTTCAGGGGGCCTTCGCACAGATACGCAGTATTTT. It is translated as CASSGSGGLRTDTQYF. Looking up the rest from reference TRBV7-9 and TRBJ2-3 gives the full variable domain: DTGVSQNPRHKITKRGQNVTFRCDPISEHNRLYWYRQTLGQGPEFLTYFQNEAQLEKSRLLSDRFSAERPKGSFSTLEIQRTEQGDSAMYLCASSGSGGLRTDTQYFGPGTRLTVL.